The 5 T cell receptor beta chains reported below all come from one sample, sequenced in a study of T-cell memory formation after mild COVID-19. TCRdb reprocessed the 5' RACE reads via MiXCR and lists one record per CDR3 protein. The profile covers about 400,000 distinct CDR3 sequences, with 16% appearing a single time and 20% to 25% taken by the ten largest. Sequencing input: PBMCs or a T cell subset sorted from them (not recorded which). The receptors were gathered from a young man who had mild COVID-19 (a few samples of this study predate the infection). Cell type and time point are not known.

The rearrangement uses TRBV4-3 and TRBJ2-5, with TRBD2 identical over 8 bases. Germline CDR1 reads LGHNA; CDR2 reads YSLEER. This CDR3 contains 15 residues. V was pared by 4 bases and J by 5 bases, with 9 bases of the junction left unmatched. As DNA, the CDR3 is TGCGCCAGCAGCCGCTCGGGGGGGCCATGGGAGACCCAGTACTTC. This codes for CASSRSGGPWETQYF.

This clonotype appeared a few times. CDR3 sequence (DNA): TGTGCCAGCAGCCACCTCCGGGACAGGGGCCATGGCTACACCTTC. Its protein product is CASSHLRDRGHGYTF. The rearrangement joins TRBV9 to TRBJ1-2; 10 bases agree with TRBD1. The CDR3 has 15 amino acids. V shed 4 bases and J 6 bases; nucleotides not matched to a gene: 9. CDR1 and CDR2 from the germline V gene are SGDLS and YYNGEE.

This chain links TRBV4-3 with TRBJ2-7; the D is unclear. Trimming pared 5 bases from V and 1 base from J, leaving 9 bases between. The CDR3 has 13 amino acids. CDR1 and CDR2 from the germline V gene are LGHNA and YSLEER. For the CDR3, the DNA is TGCGCCAGCAGCAGCCCGATATCCTACGAGCAGTACGTC. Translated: CASSSPISYEQYV.

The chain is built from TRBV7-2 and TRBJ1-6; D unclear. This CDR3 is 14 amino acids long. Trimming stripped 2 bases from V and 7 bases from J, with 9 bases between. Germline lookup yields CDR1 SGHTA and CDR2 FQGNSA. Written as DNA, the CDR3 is TGTGCCAGCAGCTTACCCTGGGGAAATTCACCCCTCCACTTT. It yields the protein CASSLPWGNSPLHF.

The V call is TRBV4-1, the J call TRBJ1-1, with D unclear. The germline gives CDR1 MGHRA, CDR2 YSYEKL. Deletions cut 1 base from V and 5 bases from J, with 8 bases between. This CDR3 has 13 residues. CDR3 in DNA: TGCGCCAGCAGCCAAGGGTCGGAAACTGAAGCTTTCTTT. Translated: CASSQGSETEAFF.